The 11 T cell receptor beta chains below all came from one sample that was sequenced in a study of cytomegalovirus exposure and HLA in healthy donors. In the PCR, 60 Vbeta and 13 Jbeta primers were used. Assay: immunoSEQ multiplex PCR; the TCRdb copy retains only in-frame clones and omits some. The table lists nearly 200,000 clones, 75% to 90% of them singletons, with 6.5% in the top ten. Sample: PBMCs. Receptor source: a woman aged 50 to 65 in good health and CMV-seropositive.

The chain combines TRBV18 with TRBJ2-5, with D tentatively TRBD2 (5 bases). V was pared by 3 bases and J by 1 base, with 12 bases between. The CDR3 covers 15 residues. The germline gives CDR1 KGHSH, CDR2 LQKENI. The DNA of the CDR3 is TGTGCCAGCTCACCGTTGGAGGCCGCCCAAGAGACCCAGTACTTC. Translation: CASSPLEAAQETQYF.

This chain joins TRBV11-2 and TRBJ1-1, with 7 positions matching TRBD1. Germline CDR1 and CDR2: SGHAT and FQNNGV. Germline trimming cut 0 bases from V and 6 bases from J; bases unmatched to any gene: 1. There are 13 residues in the CDR3. Here the CDR3 DNA reads TGTGCCAGCAGCTTAGACGGACAGGCTGAAGCTTTCTTT. Amino acids: CASSLDGQAEAFF. Filled out from reference TRBV11-2 and TRBJ1-1, the complete variable domain reads EAGVAQSPRYKIIEKRQSVAFWCNPISGHATLYWYQQILGQGPKLLIQFQNNGVVDDSQLPKDRFSAERLKGVDSTLKIQPAKLEDSAVYLCASSLDGQAEAFFGQGTRLTVV.

This chain connects TRBV11-2 to TRBJ1-1; 7 nucleotides line up with TRBD1. Germline V gives CDR1 SGHAT, CDR2 FQNNGV. V dropped 5 bases and J dropped 10; count of bases not matched to a gene: 7. This CDR3 has 12 residues. The CDR3, as DNA: TGTGCCAGCAGCCCGAGGGGGCTGGCAGCTTTCTTT. Amino acids: CASSPRGLAAFF.

V and J are TRBV18 and TRBJ2-5, with 11 bases lining up with TRBD2. Losses at the gene ends were 3 bases for V and 4 bases for J; bases not matched to a gene: 7. Germline V gene lookup returns CDR1 KGHSH and CDR2 LQKENI. The CDR3 runs 16 residues. The CDR3 sequence is CASSPPGLAETETQYF. CDR3 nucleotide sequence: TGTGCCAGCTCACCTCCGGGACTAGCGGAGACAGAGACCCAGTACTTC.

Only one count was recorded for this clone. CDR3 nucleotide sequence: TGTGCCAGCAGCTCGTCGTCGCCATCTAGCGAGCAGTACTTC. Amino acid sequence: CASSSSSPSSEQYF. The chain recombines TRBV7-9 with TRBJ2-7; no definite D call. Germline assignment: CDR1 SEHNR and CDR2 FQNEAQ (reference sequence). There are 14 residues in the CDR3. With 4 bases removed from V and 6 bases from J, the gap between germline ends came to 16 bases. The whole variable domain, filled in from reference TRBV7-9 and TRBJ2-7, reads DTGVSQNPRHKITKRGQNVTFRCDPISEHNRLYWYRQTLGQGPEFLTYFQNEAQLEKSRLLSDRFSAERPKGSFSTLEIQRTEQGDSAMYLCASSSSSPSSEQYFGPGTRLTVT.

The chain has TRBV7-2 and TRBJ1-5; D is undetermined. This CDR3 has 14 amino acids. V was shortened by 5 bases and J by 6 bases, with 14 bases between the two germline ends. The germline V gene has CDR1 SGHTA and CDR2 FQGNSA. In DNA, the CDR3 is TGTGCCAGCAGCCTTGTCGATACTGGTCAGCCCCAGCATTTT. This gives the protein CASSLVDTGQPQHF.

V gene TRBV5-1 combines with J gene TRBJ2-7; TRBD1 agrees at 9 bases. CDR3 length equals 17 residues. V lost 4 bases and J lost 5; bases outside the gene matches: 16. From germline, CDR1 is SGHRS and CDR2 YFSETQ. The CDR3 DNA is TGCGCCAGCAGCCGTGCGTTCGAGTCAAACAGGGGGCACGAGCAGTACTTC. Encoded protein: CASSRAFESNRGHEQYF.

The J gene is TRBJ1-1, the V gene TRBV6-6; 7 positions match TRBD1. The CDR3 length is 14 residues. V shed 6 bases, J shed 8 bases, and the junction held 12 bases outside the gene matches. Germline V gene sequence: CDR1 MNHNY, CDR2 SVGAGI (reference sequence). CDR3 DNA sequence: TGTGCCAGCAGCAAAACGTCGACAGGGAGCGAAGCTTTCTTT. It specifies CASSKTSTGSEAFF.

This clone was counted between two and nine times. This sequence joins TRBV2 and TRBJ2-3; 9 bases are shared with TRBD1. The CDR3 length is 15 residues. The V segment lost 8 bases and the J segment 4 bases; nucleotides outside the gene matches: 10. CDR1 is SNHLY, CDR2 FYNNEI, per germline. CDR3 sequence reads: CASLRDRVVADTQYF. CDR3 in DNA: TGTGCCAGCCTTAGGGACAGGGTGGTGGCAGATACGCAGTATTTT.

The rearrangement links TRBV5-6 to TRBJ2-1; 7 bases fit TRBD2. Germline V gene data show CDR1 as SGHDT and CDR2 as YYEEEE. The CDR3 spans 15 residues. V shed 1 base, J shed 6 bases, and the junction held 7 bases outside the gene matches. CDR3 amino acids: CASSLWGGVINEQFF. The CDR3 DNA follows: TGTGCCAGCAGCTTGTGGGGGGGGGTGATCAATGAGCAGTTCTTC. The whole variable domain, remainder taken from reference TRBV5-6 and TRBJ2-1, is DAGVTQSPTHLIKTRGQQVTLRCSPKSGHDTVSWYQQALGQGPQFIFQYYEEEERQRGNFPDRFSGHQFPNYSSELNVNALLLGDSALYLCASSLWGGVINEQFFGPGTRLTVL.

The chain has TRBV7-2 and TRBJ1-3; D is uncertain. CDR1 is SGHTA and CDR2 is FQGNSA in the germline V gene. This CDR3 is built from 16 residues. V was pared by 0 bases and J by 4 bases, with 13 bases between. CDR3 nucleotides: TGTGCCAGCAGCTTAGCCAACCCGAGTCCGGGAAACACCATATATTTT. Residues: CASSLANPSPGNTIYF.